The next 11 T cell receptor beta chains were all read from a single sample in a study of T cell responses to AZD1222 COVID-19 vaccine. Clones were read by immunoSEQ multiplex PCR, and TCRdb kept only the in-frame ones, dropping some. The repertoire holds about 95,000 clones, about 88% seen once, with around 3.5% in the top ten. This specimen was peripheral blood, taken on day 0 of AZD1222 vaccination. Source of these receptors: an adult in good health.

J is TRBJ2-1 and V is TRBV13, with 9 bases fitting TRBD2. The trim removed 5 bases at V and 8 bases at J, leaving 13 bases unmatched. The CDR3 contains 16 residues. The germline CDR1 and CDR2 sequences are PRHDT and FYEKMQ (reference sequence). The CDR3 region is CASSDPSAGGRDEQFF. CDR3 sequence (DNA): TGTGCCAGCAGCGATCCGTCGGCGGGGGGGCGCGATGAGCAGTTCTTC. The full variable domain, rest sourced from reference TRBV13 and TRBJ2-1, is AAGVIQSPRHLIKEKRETATLKCYPIPRHDTVYWYQQGPGQDPQFLISFYEKMQSDKGSIPDRFSAQQFSDYHSELNMSSLELGDSALYFCASSDPSAGGRDEQFFGPGTRLTVL.

The chain links TRBV28 to TRBJ1-5, with D tentatively TRBD1 (6 bases). The germline gives CDR1 MDHEN, CDR2 SYDVKM. V was trimmed by 4 bases and J by 3 bases, leaving 16 bases between them. CDR3 length: 16 residues. The CDR3 sequence is CASSSPIGGPNQPQHF. CDR3 DNA sequence: TGTGCCAGCAGTTCCCCGATCGGGGGGCCCAATCAGCCCCAGCATTTT.

This clone appeared once. The chain couples TRBV19 to TRBJ1-4, with 8 bases fitting TRBD1. After removal of 3 bases from V and 8 bases from J, the junction contained 11 bases not matched to a gene. CDR1 and CDR2 (germline): LNHDA, SQIVND (reference sequence). CDR3 length equals 16 residues. Written as DNA, the CDR3 is TGTGCCAGTAGTATCTTGGCCCAGGGGGCTGGGGAAAAACTGTTTTTT. It is translated as CASSILAQGAGEKLFF.

The gene calls are TRBV5-6 and TRBJ1-2, with TRBD1 matching 7 bases. The CDR3 runs 15 residues. Germline trimming cut 2 bases from V and 8 bases from J; bases unmatched to any gene: 12. Looked up from germline, CDR1 is SGHDT and CDR2 is YYEEEE. The CDR3 region is CASSFPAGGQEGYTF. DNA for the CDR3: TGTGCCAGCAGCTTCCCGGCAGGGGGTCAGGAAGGCTACACCTTC.

CDR3 region: CASSFSQTNTEAFF. The CDR3, as DNA: TGTGCCAGCAGTTTCAGCCAGACGAACACTGAAGCTTTCTTT. V usage is TRBV27 and J usage is TRBJ1-1, with unresolved D. The germline V gene encodes CDR1 MNHEY and CDR2 SMNVEV (reference sequence). The V end was cut by 3 bases, the J end by 1 base, with 9 bases between. This CDR3 has 14 residues.

This clone was recorded once. The rearrangement links TRBV27 to TRBJ1-5, with a possible D match to TRBD1 (5 bases). V dropped 5 bases and J dropped 2 bases, with 13 bases sitting between them. The CDR3 consists of 15 residues. Germline V gene lookup returns CDR1 MNHEY and CDR2 SMNVEV (reference sequence). The CDR3 bases are TGTGCCAGCAGTCCCACCCCAGGGCGCAATCAGCCCCAGCATTTT. Its protein is CASSPTPGRNQPQHF.

There are a few counts of this clone. The chain employs TRBV27 and TRBJ2-3; D uncertain. V was trimmed by 1 base and J by 0 bases, leaving 8 bases between them. The CDR3 covers 15 residues. Germline V lookup: CDR1 MNHEY, CDR2 SMNVEV (reference sequence). CDR3 in amino acids: CASSLYPTSTDTQYF. CDR3 DNA sequence: TGTGCCAGCAGTTTATATCCAACTAGCACAGATACGCAGTATTTT.

This clone was counted a single time. J is TRBJ2-1 and V is TRBV30; D not certain. The CDR3 runs 14 residues. The germline gives CDR1 GTSNPN, CDR2 SVGIG (reference sequence). V lost 0 bases and J lost 6, with 12 bases in between. CDR3 coding DNA: TGTGCCTGGAGTGTACCAGCTAGGAGCAATGAGCAGTTCTTC. Residues: CAWSVPARSNEQFF. The full variable domain, completed using reference TRBV30 and TRBJ2-1, is SQTIHQWPATLVQPVGSPLSLECTVEGTSNPNLYWYRQAAGRGLQLLFYSVGIGQISSEVPQNLSASRPQDRQFILSSKKLLLSDSGFYLCAWSVPARSNEQFFGPGTRLTVL.

The rearrangement joins TRBV7-4 to TRBJ1-5; D not resolved. The germline CDR1 and CDR2 sequences are SGHVT and SQSDAQ. The CDR3 sequence is 17 residues long. Trimming took 4 bases from V and 0 from J, leaving 16 bases between them. The CDR3 DNA is TGTGCCAGCAGCTCCTGGAAGGGCGGAGATAGCAATCAGCCCCAGCATTTT. Protein product: CASSSWKGGDSNQPQHF.

The chain carries TRBV30 and TRBJ2-7; D ambiguous. There are 11 residues in the CDR3. Germline CDR1 is GTSNPN and CDR2 is SVGIG (reference sequence). Trimming cost V 5 bases and J 2 bases, with 7 bases left between them. The CDR3 bases are TGTGCCTGGGGGGTCGCCTACGAGCAGTACTTC. Protein sequence: CAWGVAYEQYF.

The chain links TRBV19 to TRBJ1-2; D is uncertain. There are 12 residues in the CDR3. V was clipped by 4 bases and J by 7 bases, with 10 bases between them. Per germline, CDR1 LNHDA and CDR2 SQIVND (reference sequence). CDR3 DNA: TGTGCCAGTAGTAAAGATGTCTCTGGCTACACCTTC. This encodes CASSKDVSGYTF.